One sample yielded the 7 T cell receptor beta chains listed below, sequenced in a study of blood T cell repertoires in COVID-19. Assay: immunoSEQ multiplex PCR; the TCRdb copy retains only in-frame clones and omits some. The top ten clones hold around 4.5% of a sample with roughly 120,000 clones, around 86% of them seen once. The sample comprised peripheral blood. These receptors were obtained from a man in his forties or fifties with acute or convalescent COVID-19.

This chain links TRBV27 with TRBJ2-7; 8 bases agree with TRBD1. The CDR3 is 14 residues long. J lost 3 bases, V lost 6 bases, and 7 bases had no gene match. Per the germline V gene, CDR1 is MNHEY and CDR2 is SMNVEV (reference sequence). The CDR3 region is CASRRQGIDYEQYF. The CDR3 DNA is TGTGCCAGCAGACGACAGGGGATCGACTACGAGCAGTACTTC.

This clone was recorded only once. The chain links TRBV5-4 to TRBJ2-7; 8 bases match TRBD1. CDR3 length equals 15 residues. V shed 4 bases, J shed 3 bases, and the junction held 9 bases outside the gene matches. Germline assignment: CDR1 SGHNT and CDR2 YYREEE (reference sequence). The CDR3 region has the DNA TGTGCCAGCAGCCCCGGACAGGGACAGGTCTACGAGCAGTACTTC. Translation: CASSPGQGQVYEQYF. Variable domain in full (rest from reference TRBV5-4 and TRBJ2-7): ETGVTQSPTHLIKTRGQQVTLRCSSQSGHNTVSWYQQALGQGPQFIFQYYREEENGRGNFPPRFSGLQFPNYSSELNVNALELDDSALYLCASSPGQGQVYEQYFGPGTRLTVT.

Notes on this clone: The junction departs from germline at one end; a sequencing error may be responsible. V usage is TRBV15 and J usage is TRBJ1-4; D gene uncertain. The CDR3 consists of 15 residues. Germline V gene sequence: CDR1 LNHNV, CDR2 YYDKDF (reference sequence). CDR3: CATSPWEGSKEKLFF. The DNA for the CDR3 is TGTGCCACCAGCCCCTGGGAGGGCTCTAAAGAAAAACTGTTTTTT.

The V and J genes are TRBV24-1 and TRBJ2-5, with 13 bases identical to TRBD2. The CDR3 extends over 17 amino acids. Trimming removed 5 bases from V and 4 bases from J; junction bases left unmatched: 9. Per the germline V gene, CDR1 is KGHDR and CDR2 is SFDVKD. The CDR3 sequence is CATSAGLAGVGAETQYF. The CDR3 nucleotides read TGTGCCACCAGTGCAGGACTAGCGGGAGTTGGAGCAGAGACCCAGTACTTC.

The rearrangement uses TRBV19 and TRBJ1-5, with 9 bases identical to TRBD1. The CDR3 is 15 amino acids. Germline-derived CDR1 and CDR2 are LNHDA and SQIVND (reference sequence). V lost 6 bases, J lost 7 bases, and 10 bases stayed unmatched. The CDR3 spells CASRPWRTGDQPQHF. CDR3 nucleotides: TGTGCCAGTAGGCCCTGGCGGACAGGGGACCAGCCCCAGCATTTT.

The chain employs TRBV5-1 and TRBJ1-2, with 7 bases that match TRBD1. Germline V gives CDR1 SGHRS, CDR2 YFSETQ. The CDR3 consists of 17 residues. Losses at the gene ends were 0 bases for V and 2 bases for J; bases not matched to a gene: 10. CDR3 DNA: TGCGCCAGCAGCTTGGGTCCGGGACAGAGTTTAAACTATGGCTACACCTTC. It is translated as CASSLGPGQSLNYGYTF.

The V call is TRBV11-2, the J call TRBJ1-3; a weak D match, TRBD1 (5 bases). CDR3 length equals 16 residues. Looked up from germline, CDR1 is SGHAT and CDR2 is FQNNGV. V lost 8 bases, J lost 4 bases, and 21 bases lay in between. The CDR3 sequence is CASRLSGRGSGNTIYF. DNA for the CDR3: TGTGCCAGCCGACTTTCTGGGCGGGGGTCCGGAAACACCATATATTTT. The entire variable domain, with the rest obtained from reference TRBV11-2 and TRBJ1-3, is as follows: EAGVAQSPRYKIIEKRQSVAFWCNPISGHATLYWYQQILGQGPKLLIQFQNNGVVDDSQLPKDRFSAERLKGVDSTLKIQPAKLEDSAVYLCASRLSGRGSGNTIYFGEGSWLTVV.